These T cell receptor beta chains were read from a single sample in a study of blood T cell repertoires in COVID-19. The protocol was immunoSEQ multiplex PCR, while the TCRdb copy is restricted to in-frame clones and leaves out a portion. The sample includes over 100,000 clones, around 86% of them seen just once. The sequenced sample was peripheral blood. These receptors were obtained from a man older than 75 with acute or convalescent COVID-19. The conserved cysteine and the conserved F or W are not part of the CDR3 here. Fields, in order: J gene, V gene, CDR3 length, clone size, CDR3 protein. Some rows mark clone size as missing; the rest say once, few, many or name a class of expanded clone.

J: TRBJ1-2; V: TRBV30; length: 12; size: .; CDR3: AWRGDRGDYGYT
J: TRBJ1-2; V: TRBV28; length: 14; size: .; CDR3: ASSPLVGQGNYGYT
J: TRBJ2-1; V: TRBV27; length: 13; size: .; CDR3: ASSLFGGSYNEQF
J: TRBJ1-2; V: TRBV4-2; length: 13; size: .; CDR3: ASSEGTGTTYGYT
J: TRBJ2-5; V: TRBV9; length: 13; size: .; CDR3: ASSVEREEGETQY
J: TRBJ2-1; V: TRBV7-9; length: 10; size: .; CDR3: ASSLAGYEQF
J: TRBJ2-1; V: TRBV9; length: 15; size: once; CDR3: ASTDSAAGNSYNEQF
J: TRBJ1-2; V: TRBV6-6; length: 12; size: few; CDR3: ATASPGQVDGYT
J: TRBJ2-5; V: TRBV15; length: 17; size: once; CDR3: ATSRDQGGTSGSQETQY
J: TRBJ2-6; V: TRBV6-5; length: 13; size: .; CDR3: ASMKEVSGANVLT
J: TRBJ1-1; V: TRBV5-1; length: 11; size: .; CDR3: ASSFQGSTEAF
J: TRBJ1-2; V: TRBV19; length: 13; size: .; CDR3: ASSTRTGGLDGYT
J: TRBJ2-4; V: TRBV7-2; length: 16; size: .; CDR3: ASSIGTSGSRAKNIQY
J: TRBJ1-1; V: TRBV5-5; length: 14; size: .; CDR3: ASSLGAGAAGTEAF
J: TRBJ1-4; V: TRBV11-2; length: 13; size: .; CDR3: ASSPRTSTNEKLF